These T cell receptor beta chains were read from a single sample in a study of T cells expressing NK-cell markers. For each CDR3 protein, TCRdb gives one entry from its re-call of the 5' RACE reads, without DNA. The data include about 550,000 distinct CDR3 sequences; the top ten clones carry around 4%. Sequencing was performed on blood T cells: a sorted CD56 or NKG2C T cell subset, CD4+ or CD8+ T cells, or bulk PBMC T cells (not recorded which). Every receptor here comes from a man aged 18 to 29 in good health. CDR3s include the opening cysteine and the closing phenylalanine or tryptophan. The order of the fields is V gene, J gene, CDR3 protein.

TRBV11-1	TRBJ2-7	CASSLTAEPPKYEQYF
TRBV20-1	TRBJ2-7	CSARDPRTSDEQYF
TRBV24-1	TRBJ2-3	CATSDFKGTDTQYF
TRBV20-1	TRBJ2-5	CSARRHRAQETQYF
TRBV4-1	TRBJ2-2	CASKSLGRSYTGELFF
TRBV9	TRBJ2-1	CASSQKVVSYNEQFF
TRBV7-9	TRBJ2-5	CASRNTGTEDQETQYF
TRBV12-3/TRBV12-4	TRBJ2-1	CASSLSAVPSEQFF
TRBV7-3	TRBJ1-1	CASSRRGGNTEAFF
TRBV12-3/TRBV12-4	TRBJ2-1	CASKQSSYNEQFF
TRBV10-3	TRBJ2-1	CANSGHPGLGEQFF
TRBV15	TRBJ2-5	CATSRDRGWGGGAETQYF
TRBV30	TRBJ2-1	CAWSFGRSSNEQFF
TRBV29-1	TRBJ1-2	CSVDGSRAGYTF
TRBV5-1	TRBJ2-5	CASRLAGGVGETQYF
TRBV7-9	TRBJ1-6	CASMALGSSPLHF
TRBV10-3	TRBJ2-1	CAISNDRVSEQFF
TRBV4-2	TRBJ2-3	CASSQDGDQDTQYF
TRBV12-3/TRBV12-4	TRBJ2-1	CASSRDREYNEQFF